These T cell receptor beta chains were read from a single sample in a study of cytomegalovirus exposure and HLA in healthy donors. Clones were sequenced by immunoSEQ multiplex PCR, and TCRdb holds only the in-frame ones, with some missing. The repertoire consists of some 320,000 clones, with roughly 90% occurring once and the leading ten covering over 1%. The source material was PBMCs. Every receptor here comes from a woman in her twenties or thirties in good health and CMV-seropositive. Both conserved end residues are part of each CDR3. Each record gives: clone size, V gene, J gene, D gene, CDR3 protein, CDR3 DNA. The D gene is left open where the match is weak. Clone size is not always given. Where it is, it says once, few, many or a class for expanded clones.

clone_size: NA; v_call: TRBV5-6; j_call: TRBJ1-2; d_call: NA; cdr3_aa: CASSSDDRTNYGYTF; cdr3_nt: TGTGCCAGCAGCTCGGATGACAGGACGAACTATGGCTACACCTTC
clone_size: NA; v_call: TRBV27; j_call: TRBJ1-1; d_call: NA; cdr3_aa: CASKTRNKNTEAFF; cdr3_nt: TGTGCCAGCAAAACAAGAAACAAGAACACTGAAGCTTTCTTT
clone_size: NA; v_call: TRBV5-1; j_call: TRBJ2-7; d_call: NA; cdr3_aa: CASKWNLYYEQYF; cdr3_nt: TGCGCCAGCAAGTGGAACCTTTATTACGAGCAGTACTTC
clone_size: NA; v_call: TRBV27; j_call: TRBJ1-2; d_call: NA; cdr3_aa: CASSLSHRWYGYTF; cdr3_nt: TGTGCCAGCAGTTTATCCCACAGATGGTATGGCTACACCTTC
clone_size: NA; v_call: TRBV7-9; j_call: TRBJ2-7; d_call: NA; cdr3_aa: CASSPGFPYEQYF; cdr3_nt: TGTGCCAGCAGCCCCGGTTTTCCCTACGAGCAGTACTTC
clone_size: NA; v_call: TRBV27; j_call: TRBJ2-7; d_call: NA; cdr3_aa: CASSTAGQGDEQYF; cdr3_nt: TGTGCCAGCAGTACGGCGGGGCAGGGGGACGAGCAGTACTTC
clone_size: NA; v_call: TRBV7-8; j_call: TRBJ2-1; d_call: TRBD2; cdr3_aa: CASSTRLAGVGNEQFF; cdr3_nt: TGTGCCAGCAGCACCCGGCTAGCGGGGGTCGGCAATGAGCAGTTCTTC
clone_size: once; v_call: TRBV7-3; j_call: TRBJ2-1; d_call: TRBD1; cdr3_aa: CASSPDRGGYNEQFF; cdr3_nt: TGTGCCAGCAGCCCGGACAGGGGCGGCTACAATGAGCAGTTCTTC
clone_size: NA; v_call: TRBV9; j_call: TRBJ2-7; d_call: NA; cdr3_aa: CASSGGSKSPYEQYF; cdr3_nt: TGTGCCAGCAGCGGGGGTTCGAAGTCTCCCTACGAGCAGTACTTC
clone_size: NA; v_call: TRBV9; j_call: TRBJ2-2; d_call: TRBD2; cdr3_aa: CASSPLSGSQGELFF; cdr3_nt: TGTGCCAGCAGCCCACTAAGCGGGAGTCAAGGGGAGCTGTTTTTT
clone_size: NA; v_call: TRBV14; j_call: TRBJ1-2; d_call: NA; cdr3_aa: CASSTGFFYGYTF; cdr3_nt: TGTGCCAGCAGCACAGGGTTTTTTTATGGCTACACCTTC
clone_size: NA; v_call: TRBV28; j_call: TRBJ2-5; d_call: TRBD2; cdr3_aa: CATTPLAGLQETQYF; cdr3_nt: TGTGCCACCACGCCATTAGCGGGACTCCAAGAGACCCAGTACTTC
clone_size: NA; v_call: TRBV6-5; j_call: TRBJ2-5; d_call: TRBD2; cdr3_aa: CASSFGLAEETQYF; cdr3_nt: TGTGCCAGCAGTTTCGGACTAGCGGAAGAGACCCAGTACTTC
clone_size: few; v_call: TRBV28; j_call: TRBJ2-1; d_call: NA; cdr3_aa: CASSFRNEQFF; cdr3_nt: TGTGCCAGCAGTTTTAGGAATGAGCAGTTCTTC
clone_size: NA; v_call: TRBV2; j_call: TRBJ2-2; d_call: TRBD2; cdr3_aa: CASRSRETVLGTGELFF; cdr3_nt: TGTGCCAGCAGATCGCGGGAGACAGTTTTAGGCACCGGGGAGCTGTTTTTT
clone_size: NA; v_call: TRBV28; j_call: TRBJ2-6; d_call: NA; cdr3_aa: CASSLGGAGGANVLTF; cdr3_nt: TGTGCCAGCAGTCTAGGTGGGGCAGGCGGGGCCAACGTCCTGACTTTC
clone_size: NA; v_call: TRBV27; j_call: TRBJ1-6; d_call: TRBD1; cdr3_aa: CASSLLGQGNSPLHF; cdr3_nt: TGTGCCAGCAGTTTATTGGGACAGGGCAACTCACCCCTCCACTTT
clone_size: NA; v_call: TRBV6-1; j_call: TRBJ1-2; d_call: NA; cdr3_aa: CASSNGLRGYTF; cdr3_nt: TGTGCCAGCAGTAATGGACTGCGAGGCTACACCTTC
clone_size: few; v_call: TRBV15; j_call: TRBJ2-2; d_call: TRBD2; cdr3_aa: CATSDSGRNTGELFF; cdr3_nt: TGTGCCACCAGCGATAGCGGGAGGAACACCGGGGAGCTGTTTTTT
clone_size: NA; v_call: TRBV5-1; j_call: TRBJ2-3; d_call: TRBD2; cdr3_aa: CASSSGTSGSTDTQYF; cdr3_nt: TGCGCCAGCAGCTCCGGGACTAGCGGGTCGACAGATACGCAGTATTTT
clone_size: few; v_call: TRBV27; j_call: TRBJ1-6; d_call: TRBD1; cdr3_aa: CASSAPRDRDNSPLHF; cdr3_nt: TGTGCCAGCAGTGCCCCCCGGGACAGGGACAATTCACCCCTCCACTTT
clone_size: NA; v_call: TRBV7-2; j_call: TRBJ2-7; d_call: TRBD1; cdr3_aa: CASSYTPGQGLYEQYF; cdr3_nt: TGTGCCAGCAGCTACACACCTGGACAGGGGTTATACGAGCAGTACTTC
clone_size: NA; v_call: TRBV2; j_call: TRBJ2-1; d_call: NA; cdr3_aa: CASSGRVSNEQFF; cdr3_nt: TGTGCCAGCAGTGGCAGGGTGTCCAATGAGCAGTTCTTC
clone_size: NA; v_call: TRBV28; j_call: TRBJ1-2; d_call: NA; cdr3_aa: CASSRQGALYYGYTF; cdr3_nt: TGTGCCAGCAGTCGGCAAGGGGCTTTGTACTATGGCTACACCTTC
clone_size: NA; v_call: TRBV7-9; j_call: TRBJ2-7; d_call: TRBD2; cdr3_aa: CASSAGTSGTSSYEQYF; cdr3_nt: TGTGCCAGCAGCGCCGGGACTAGCGGGACGAGCTCCTACGAGCAGTACTTC
clone_size: NA; v_call: TRBV9; j_call: TRBJ2-3; d_call: TRBD1; cdr3_aa: CASSGTGSTDTQYF; cdr3_nt: TGTGCCAGCAGTGGGACAGGGAGCACAGATACGCAGTATTTT
clone_size: NA; v_call: TRBV6-6; j_call: TRBJ2-7; d_call: TRBD1; cdr3_aa: CASSNDQGTGSREQYF; cdr3_nt: TGTGCCAGCAGTAACGACCAGGGGACAGGGTCGCGCGAGCAGTACTTC